This is a list of T cell receptor beta chains from one sample in a study of blood T cell repertoires in COVID-19. Clones were read by immunoSEQ multiplex PCR, and TCRdb kept only the in-frame ones, dropping some. Of approximately 260,000 clones listed, about 80% are singletons. Sequenced sample: PBMCs or T cells enriched from blood (not recorded which). The receptor source for this set is a man aged 45-65 years who had recovered from COVID-19. Each CDR3 is given with its conserved first and last residue. The D gene is left open where the match is weak. Only some rows state a clone size, as once, few, many or a class for expanded clones.

v_call: TRBV28
clone_size: few
d_call: NA
cdr3_aa: CASSWEGTSSYNSPLHF

v_call: TRBV3-1/TRBV3-2
clone_size: NA
d_call: TRBD2
cdr3_aa: CASSPLAGGLYNEQFF

v_call: TRBV5-8
clone_size: NA
d_call: TRBD1
cdr3_aa: CASSLVSGGNIQYF

v_call: TRBV27
clone_size: NA
d_call: NA
cdr3_aa: CASSQSVSSYNEQFF

v_call: TRBV5-1
clone_size: NA
d_call: TRBD1
cdr3_aa: CASSQKGQGVLSGANVLTF

v_call: TRBV5-6
clone_size: few
d_call: TRBD1
cdr3_aa: CASSLTIGQGRNEKLFF

v_call: TRBV7-9
clone_size: NA
d_call: TRBD2
cdr3_aa: CASSGDYPPYEQYF

v_call: TRBV5-1
clone_size: NA
d_call: NA
cdr3_aa: CASSLLGLNGVNEKLFF

v_call: TRBV28
clone_size: NA
d_call: NA
cdr3_aa: CASSTYGGYSTEAFF

v_call: TRBV6-5
clone_size: NA
d_call: NA
cdr3_aa: CASRSVYEQYF

v_call: TRBV6-5
clone_size: NA
d_call: NA
cdr3_aa: CASGGGEKLFF

v_call: TRBV27
clone_size: few
d_call: TRBD2
cdr3_aa: CASRGLGSSTDTQYF

v_call: TRBV28
clone_size: NA
d_call: NA
cdr3_aa: CASTLVRGNSPLHF

v_call: TRBV6-2/TRBV6-3
clone_size: NA
d_call: TRBD2
cdr3_aa: CASSGGRALAKNIQYF

v_call: TRBV6-5
clone_size: NA
d_call: NA
cdr3_aa: CASSLDRSYGYTF

v_call: TRBV30
clone_size: NA
d_call: NA
cdr3_aa: CAWTTSGGGGQPQHF

v_call: TRBV5-1
clone_size: NA
d_call: TRBD1
cdr3_aa: CASSHGQATNYGYTF

v_call: TRBV7-7
clone_size: NA
d_call: NA
cdr3_aa: CASSSQGAGLQETQYF